This TCR beta chain was observed in a study of cytomegalovirus exposure and HLA in healthy donors. Amplification used 60 Vbeta primers and 13 Jbeta primers. TCRdb keeps only in-frame clones here, not all; method: immunoSEQ multiplex PCR. The table records around 130,000 clones, over 75% of them present only once. V gave up 3 bases and J gave up 4 bases; unmatched junction bases: 12. CDR3 length: 16 residues. The germline V gene encodes CDR1 SGHRS and CDR2 YFSETQ. The chain is built from TRBV5-1 and TRBJ1-2, with 7 bases matching TRBD1. The origin of this receptor is a woman aged 18-30 years in good health and CMV-seronegative. The sample consisted of PBMCs. CDR3 region: CASSSLTGQPSYGYTF. CDR3 coding DNA: TGCGCCAGCAGCTCCCTGACAGGGCAGCCTAGCTATGGCTACACCTTC.